These 5 T cell receptor beta chains share one sample of origin, sequenced in a study of PD-1 blockade in classical Hodgkin lymphoma. Method: immunoSEQ multiplex PCR; TCRdb's copy keeps in-frame clones and lacks some. The sample shows about 31,000 clones, over 75% of them seen only once. As for time point: cycle 4 day 1 (C4D1), after less than 7 weeks of nivolumab. Every patient experienced relapse after autologous stem cell transplantation, and brentuximab vedotin exposure varied. This material consisted of peripheral blood mononuclear cells (PBMCs), taken before the fourth cycle of nivolumab. Receptors originate from a human donor with classical Hodgkin lymphoma.

The CDR3, as DNA: TGTGCCTGGAAAGGGACAGGGGTTCCCACAGATACGCAGTATTTT. It translates to CAWKGTGVPTDTQYF. The chain couples TRBV30 to TRBJ2-3, with 10 nucleotides matching TRBD1. This CDR3 has 15 amino acids. The germline V gene has CDR1 GTSNPN and CDR2 SVGIG (reference sequence). V lost 4 bases, J lost 2 bases, and 6 bases stayed unmatched.

The CDR3 here is CASSVSGGNQPQHF. CDR3 DNA sequence: TGTGCCAGCAGTGTATCAGGGGGCAATCAGCCCCAGCATTTT. The chain combines TRBV6-5 with TRBJ1-5; TRBD1 might be the D (6 bases). From germline, CDR1 is MNHEY and CDR2 SVGAGI. V lost 5 bases to trimming and J lost 2 bases, with 10 bases between them. The CDR3 is 14 residues long.

The V call is TRBV4-2, the J call TRBJ2-5, with D perhaps TRBD1 (6 bases). V lost 3 bases, J lost 4 bases, and 12 bases lay in between. The CDR3 runs 14 residues. CDR1 is LGHNA, CDR2 YNFKEQ, per germline. The CDR3 protein is CASSQGAGVETQYF. CDR3 coding DNA: TGTGCCAGCAGCCAGGGTGCAGGGGTAGAGACCCAGTACTTC.

The V call is TRBV19, the J call TRBJ1-5; no reliable D call. V was pared by 0 bases and J by 6 bases, with 18 bases between. This CDR3 contains 17 residues. CDR1 is LNHDA and CDR2 is SQIVND in the germline V gene (reference sequence). CDR3 nucleotides: TGTGCCAGTAGTATAGACATAGTGACGGGTTCTGGTCAGCCCCAGCATTTT. Its translation: CASSIDIVTGSGQPQHF.

CDR3 loop: CASSLTGNSPLHF. Here the CDR3 DNA reads TGTGCCAGCAGCTTAACTGGTAATTCACCCCTCCACTTT. This chain links TRBV7-3 with TRBJ1-6, with unresolved D. CDR3 length equals 13 residues. V gave up 0 bases and J gave up 6 bases, with 3 bases separating them. CDR1 is SGHTA, CDR2 FQGTGA, per germline.